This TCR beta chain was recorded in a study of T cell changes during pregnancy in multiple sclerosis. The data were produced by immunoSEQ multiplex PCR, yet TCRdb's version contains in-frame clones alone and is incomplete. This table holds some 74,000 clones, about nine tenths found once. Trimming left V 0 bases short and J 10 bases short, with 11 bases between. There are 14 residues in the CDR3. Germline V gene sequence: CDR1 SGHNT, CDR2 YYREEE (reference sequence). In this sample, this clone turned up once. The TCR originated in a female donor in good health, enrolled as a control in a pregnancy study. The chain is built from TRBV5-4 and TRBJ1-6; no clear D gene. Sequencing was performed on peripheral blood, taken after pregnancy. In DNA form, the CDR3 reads TGTGCCAGCAGCTTGGGCCTGGGAGACTCACCCCTCCACTTT. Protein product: CASSLGLGDSPLHF.